This TCR beta chain emerged from a study of T cell repertoires in cytomegalovirus infection. This clonotype was seen only a few times. CDR1 is MNHEY and CDR2 is SVGAGI in the germline V gene. V was shortened by 7 bases and J by 2 bases, with 11 bases between the two germline ends. This CDR3 has 14 amino acids. One entry per CDR3 protein, called by TCRdb with MiXCR from the reads. The sample has nearly 550,000 distinct CDR3 sequences, approximately 15% seen once; the top ten hold more than 20%. The rearrangement uses TRBV6-5 and TRBJ2-2; D is uncertain. Sequenced: CD8+ T cells from PBMCs. This TCR derives from a human donor in good health (CMV status not recorded). Some clones in this sample may be carry-over from other donors' samples. The CDR3 sequence: CASKLSPNTGELFF. CDR3 DNA sequence: TGTGCCAGCAAACTTAGCCCAAACACCGGGGAGCTGTTTTTT.